These T cell receptor beta chains were read from a single sample in a study of T cell responses to AZD1222 COVID-19 vaccine. Sequenced by immunoSEQ multiplex PCR; TCRdb stores in-frame clones only, minus some. Among about 130,000 clones, 89% were seen once, and the ten largest hold approximately 6.8%. The input for sequencing was peripheral blood, taken on day 0 of AZD1222 vaccination. The receptors were sampled from an adult in good health. Each CDR3 is given with its conserved first and last residue.

TRBV6-2/TRBV6-3,CASSYGYNEQFF
TRBV5-1,CASSLQGAVDTEAFF
TRBV19,CASFHHGAEAFF
TRBV4-1,CASSPGQLEQYF
TRBV5-6,CASSLNGQGGSPLHF
TRBV3-1/TRBV3-2,CASSQLGGSSYGYTF
TRBV27,CASSPRTVNTEAFF
TRBV2,CASRGQGQPNEQFF
TRBV7-2,CASSFRGVFGDYGYTF
TRBV7-8,CASSERAFFEELFF
TRBV6-5,CASSYSGRPNTEAFF
TRBV5-6,CASSWGYNNQPQHF
TRBV25-1,CASSEVVGRKTQPQHF
TRBV5-4,CASSPTSSGTGELFF
TRBV27,CASRQTGDLYEQYF
TRBV29-1,CSVDAPGTARYGYTF